The 31 T cell receptor beta chains reported below all come from one sample, sequenced in a study of blood T cell repertoires in COVID-19 (dated by TCRdb to 2018 to 2021). The protocol used for the library was the immunoSEQ multiplex PCR assay. Held by TCRdb, this immuneACCESS table contains in-frame sequences only and omits some clones. Under half of the omission traces to an unresolved V gene where checked; the cause of the rest is unknown. The sample records 200,000 to 250,000 clones, around three quarters of which are singletons. 4.5% to 7% of the sample is in the top ten clones. Material for sequencing was peripheral blood. The receptors here all came from a woman between 65 and 79 years old with acute or convalescent COVID-19.

The V call is TRBV15, the J call TRBJ1-2; D is unclear. Trimming took off 0 bases at V and 2 bases at J, with 16 bases between the two ends. This CDR3 is built from 17 residues. Germline CDR1 is LNHNV and CDR2 is YYDKDF (reference sequence). CDR3 region: CATSRDRGSRGNYGYTF. In DNA form, the CDR3 reads TGTGCCACCAGCAGAGATCGAGGCAGCCGAGGCAACTATGGCTACACCTTC.

This chain connects TRBV5-1 to TRBJ1-5; 8 bases line up with TRBD1. The length of the CDR3 is 16 residues. CDR1 and CDR2 (germline): SGHRS, YFSETQ. With V trimmed by 0 bases and J by 8 bases, 10 bases remained unmatched. The DNA for the CDR3 is TGCGCCAGCAGCTTGGATGGGACAGGAGCAATCAAGCCCCAGCATTTT. This codes for CASSLDGTGAIKPQHF.

This chain links TRBV24-1 with TRBJ1-2; the D gene is possibly TRBD1 (6 bases). The V gene's germline CDR1 is KGHDR and CDR2 SFDVKD. V lost 5 bases, J lost 5 bases, and 14 bases lay in between. This CDR3 region has 14 residues. CDR3 loop: CATSGGAGEYGYTF. The CDR3 DNA reads TGTGCCACCAGTGGGGGGGCGGGGGAGTATGGCTACACCTTC.

The J gene is TRBJ2-1, the V gene TRBV18; TRBD2 aligns across 9 bases. The CDR3 has 15 residues. The junction had 9 bases not matched to a gene; V was cut back by 3 bases and J by 9 bases. Per the germline V gene, CDR1 is KGHSH and CDR2 is LQKENI. The CDR3 here is CASSPGQREVTEQFF. The CDR3 DNA is TGTGCCAGCTCACCGGGGCAGCGGGAGGTCACTGAGCAGTTCTTC.

This chain joins TRBV29-1 and TRBJ1-4; the match to TRBD1 covers 8 bases. The germline CDR1 and CDR2 sequences are SQVTM and ANQGSEA. The CDR3 has 15 residues. With V trimmed by 5 bases and J by 1 base, 6 bases remained unmatched. For the CDR3, the DNA is TGCAGCGTTACGACAGGGGCGTTAACTAATGAAAAACTGTTTTTT. Translating it yields CSVTTGALTNEKLFF.

The J gene is TRBJ1-6, the V gene TRBV6-6, with D unresolved. Germline V gene sequence: CDR1 MNHNY, CDR2 SVGAGI (reference sequence). The CDR3 is 15 residues long. V lost 4 bases to trimming and J lost 7 bases, with 14 bases between them. The chain's CDR3 is CASSSREAVNSPLHF. DNA of the CDR3: TGTGCCAGCAGTTCTAGGGAGGCGGTAAATTCACCCCTCCACTTT.

The rearrangement links TRBV15 to TRBJ1-4; D unresolved. V lost 1 base to trimming and J lost 7 bases, with 7 bases between them. CDR3 length: 13 residues. From germline, CDR1 is LNHNV and CDR2 YYDKDF (reference sequence). Written as DNA, the CDR3 is TGTGCCACCAGCAGAGCCCCGCGTGAAAAACTGTTTTTT. It translates to CATSRAPREKLFF.

This chain joins TRBV6-1 and TRBJ2-1, with TRBD2 as a possible D gene (6 bases). The germline CDR1 and CDR2 sequences are MNHNS and SASEGT. The germline V and J ends were trimmed by 0 bases and 7 bases, with 22 bases remaining between them. This CDR3 is 18 amino acids long. In nucleotides, the CDR3 is TGTGCCAGCAGTGAAGCTCCTAACACGGAGGGTGAGTTAAATGAGCAGTTCTTC. Protein sequence: CASSEAPNTEGELNEQFF.

This clone was found a few times. This rearrangement joins TRBV28 to TRBJ2-5; weak D call: TRBD1 (5 bases). The CDR3 totals 12 residues. Germline V gene lookup returns CDR1 MDHEN and CDR2 SYDVKM. The V gene lost 7 bases and the J gene lost 4 bases, with 10 bases spanning the gap. The CDR3 sequence: CASISQGETQYF. Written as DNA, the CDR3 is TGTGCCAGCATTTCTCAGGGAGAGACCCAGTACTTC. The whole variable domain, remainder taken from reference TRBV28 and TRBJ2-5, is DVKVTQSSRYLVKRTGEKVFLECVQDMDHENMFWYRQDPGLGLRLIYFSYDVKMKEKGDIPEGYSVSREKKERFSLILESASTNQTSMYLCASISQGETQYFGPGTRLLVL.

A few counts support this clone. The chain couples TRBV10-3 to TRBJ1-1, with D possibly being TRBD1 (6 bases). The CDR3 has 15 residues. Looked up from germline, CDR1 is ENHRY and CDR2 is SYGVKD. Deletions cut 3 bases from V and 3 bases from J, with 14 bases between. CDR3 sequence: CAISDGQRRYTEAFF. For the CDR3, the DNA is TGTGCCATCAGTGATGGACAGAGAAGGTACACTGAAGCTTTCTTT.

This clone was detected once. The V gene is TRBV28, the J gene TRBJ2-3; weak D call: TRBD2 (5 bases). CDR1 is MDHEN and CDR2 is SYDVKM in the germline V gene. Trimming removed 5 bases from V and 1 base from J, with 16 bases in between. The CDR3 length is 16 residues. As DNA, the CDR3 is TGTGCCAGCAGTCCCCGCGGGCGGACGGGCACAGATACGCAGTATTTT. Residues: CASSPRGRTGTDTQYF.

In its sample, this clone was seen once. The rearrangement joins TRBV24-1 to TRBJ1-2; 7 nucleotides agree with TRBD1. The junction had 6 bases not matched to a gene; V was cut back by 2 bases and J by 10 bases. The CDR3 is 13 amino acids. Germline loops: CDR1 KGHDR, CDR2 SFDVKD. CDR3 region: CATSDYRDSFYTF. For the CDR3, the DNA is TGTGCCACCAGTGATTACCGGGACAGTTTCTACACCTTC.

This CDR3 is CAAGTGTVYGYEQYF. Written as DNA, the CDR3 is TGTGCCGCCGGGACAGGGACGGTCTACGGATACGAGCAGTACTTC. The chain recombines TRBV6-5 with TRBJ2-7; the match to TRBD1 covers 9 bases. The CDR3 has 15 amino acids. Germline V gene sequence: CDR1 MNHEY, CDR2 SVGAGI. After removal of 11 bases from V and 4 bases from J, the junction contained 15 bases not matched to a gene.

The V gene is TRBV27, the J gene TRBJ1-5, with D unresolved. CDR1 is MNHEY, CDR2 SMNVEV, per germline (reference sequence). The V gene lost 5 bases and the J gene lost 6 bases, with 14 bases spanning the gap. This CDR3 has 14 residues. CDR3 in DNA: TGTGCCAGCAGTCCCGGGAGGGATAGTCAGCCCCAGCATTTT. It specifies CASSPGRDSQPQHF.

The chain carries TRBV24-1 and TRBJ2-2; weak D call: TRBD1 (6 bases). V shed 3 bases and J shed 2 bases, with 15 bases lying between them. Germline CDR1 KGHDR, CDR2 SFDVKD. The CDR3 consists of 17 residues. In nucleotides, the CDR3 is TGTGCCACCAGTGATCGGCGACAGGAGGAAAACACCGGGGAGCTGTTTTTT. It translates to CATSDRRQEENTGELFF.

This clone has more than one count but fewer than ten. In DNA, the CDR3 is TGTGCCACCAGTGATTTTGGGACTAGCGGAAACAATGAGCAGTTCTTC. It yields the protein CATSDFGTSGNNEQFF. The V call is TRBV24-1, the J call TRBJ2-1, with 11 bases aligning to TRBD2. The CDR3 is made up of 16 amino acids. Germline values: CDR1 KGHDR, CDR2 SFDVKD. V shed 1 base and J 5 bases; nucleotides not matched to a gene: 3.

This chain joins TRBV5-6 and TRBJ2-7; 8 nucleotides align to TRBD1. V dropped 1 base and J dropped 8; count of bases not matched to a gene: 8. This CDR3 is 14 amino acids long. Per germline, CDR1 SGHDT and CDR2 YYEEEE. The CDR3 here is CASSLRGTGGKQYF. The CDR3 DNA is TGTGCCAGCAGCTTGCGGGGGACAGGCGGCAAGCAGTACTTC. The full variable domain, its missing parts supplied by reference TRBV5-6 and TRBJ2-7, is DAGVTQSPTHLIKTRGQQVTLRCSPKSGHDTVSWYQQALGQGPQFIFQYYEEEERQRGNFPDRFSGHQFPNYSSELNVNALLLGDSALYLCASSLRGTGGKQYFGPGTRLTVT.

The rearrangement links TRBV6-6 to TRBJ2-5, with D possibly being TRBD1 (5 bases). The CDR3 length is 14 residues. V lost 6 bases and J 2 bases, leaving 13 bases between the germline ends. Germline assignment: CDR1 MNHNY and CDR2 SVGAGI (reference sequence). CDR3 DNA: TGTGCCAGCAGGAAGACAGCGAAACAAGAGACCCAGTACTTC. This sequence encodes CASRKTAKQETQYF.

This chain connects TRBV19 to TRBJ1-3; D might be TRBD1 (5 bases). V was trimmed by 8 bases and J by 1 base, leaving 12 bases between them. CDR3 length: 14 amino acids. The germline V gene has CDR1 LNHDA and CDR2 SQIVND (reference sequence). The chain's CDR3 is CASGQGVSGNTIYF. The CDR3 DNA is TGTGCCAGTGGGCAGGGTGTTTCTGGAAACACCATATATTTT. Full variable domain (missing parts from reference TRBV19 and TRBJ1-3): DGGITQSPKYLFRKEGQNVTLSCEQNLNHDAMYWYRQDPGQGLRLIYYSQIVNDFQKGDIAEGYSVSREKKESFPLTVTSAQKNPTAFYLCASGQGVSGNTIYFGEGSWLTVV.

This clone was seen a few times. The chain is built from TRBV5-4 and TRBJ2-5; TRBD2 might be the D (7 bases). In germline, CDR1 is SGHNT, CDR2 YYREEE (reference sequence). The CDR3 extends over 14 amino acids. V lost 5 bases and J 1 base, leaving 12 bases between the germline ends. CDR3 sequence (DNA): TGTGCCAGCAGTTCGGCGGGGGCCCAAGAGACCCAGTACTTC. Protein: CASSSAGAQETQYF.

The chain has TRBV7-9 and TRBJ2-7, with 10 nucleotides matching TRBD2. There are 14 residues in the CDR3. The germline gives CDR1 SEHNR, CDR2 FQNEAQ (reference sequence). V shed 7 bases and J 5 bases; nucleotides not matched to a gene: 8. CDR3 nucleotides: TGTGCCAGCAACCTCCTAGCGGGAGATGACGAGCAGTACTTC. This gives the protein CASNLLAGDDEQYF.

The V and J genes are TRBV30 and TRBJ2-7; TRBD1 might be the D (6 bases). Trimming took 0 bases from V and 3 from J, leaving 12 bases between them. CDR3 length: 14 amino acids. Germline values: CDR1 GTSNPN, CDR2 SVGIG (reference sequence). CDR3 sequence reads: CAWSVGARGYEQYF. CDR3 sequence (DNA): TGTGCCTGGAGTGTAGGGGCCAGGGGCTACGAGCAGTACTTC.

In the case of this clone: Sequence at one end of the junction differs from germline and may be a read error. This rearrangement joins TRBV10-3 to TRBJ1-3, with D hard to call. The CDR3 extends over 16 amino acids. Germline V lookup: CDR1 ENHRY, CDR2 SYGVKD. CDR3 sequence reads: CAISESPGISENTIYF. The DNA for the CDR3 is TGTGCCATCAGTGAGTCCCCAGGTATCTCTGAAAACACCATATATTTT.

The rearrangement joins TRBV28 to TRBJ1-3; D unresolved. This CDR3 has 16 residues. Germline V gene lookup returns CDR1 MDHEN and CDR2 SYDVKM. V lost 5 bases and J lost 0, with 14 bases in between. The CDR3 reads CASSPPTEHSGNTIYF. The CDR3 coding sequence is TGTGCCAGCAGTCCGCCTACAGAACACTCTGGAAACACCATATATTTT.

The V and J genes are TRBV5-1 and TRBJ2-1; D call uncertain. The CDR3 sequence is 15 residues long. Per the germline V gene, CDR1 is SGHRS and CDR2 is YFSETQ. With 1 base removed from V and 0 bases from J, the gap between germline ends came to 8 bases. CDR3 residues: CASSLNSFSYNEQFF. As DNA, the CDR3 is TGCGCCAGCAGCTTGAACTCCTTCTCCTACAATGAGCAGTTCTTC.

The V gene is TRBV7-6, the J gene TRBJ2-7; possible D gene TRBD2, 5 bases. The germline V and J ends were trimmed by 1 base and 8 bases, with 18 bases remaining between them. The CDR3 loop spans 15 amino acids. CDR1 and CDR2 from the germline V gene are SGHVS and FNYEAQ. In DNA form, the CDR3 reads TGTGCCAGCAGCTTAGGGCCGACTATCGTGATGAAGCAGTACTTC. Protein product: CASSLGPTIVMKQYF. Using reference TRBV7-6 and TRBJ2-7 for the parts outside the CDR3, the full variable domain is GAGVSQSPRYKVTKRGQDVALRCDPISGHVSLYWYRQALGQGPEFLTYFNYEAQQDKSGLPNDRFSAERPEGSISTLTIQRTEQRDSAMYRCASSLGPTIVMKQYFGPGTRLTVT.

This clone has just one count. This rearrangement joins TRBV7-2 to TRBJ1-2; a possible D gene is TRBD1 (5 bases). The germline CDR1 and CDR2 sequences are SGHTA and FQGNSA. The germline V and J ends were trimmed by 1 base and 7 bases, with 19 bases remaining between them. The CDR3 is 16 amino acids. Here the CDR3 DNA reads TGTGCCAGCAGCTTAGATGTGGCAGGAGGGGTAGGTGGCTACACCTTC. This gives the protein CASSLDVAGGVGGYTF.

This sequence joins TRBV2 and TRBJ2-7; perhaps TRBD1 as D (6 bases). The V gene's germline CDR1 is SNHLY and CDR2 FYNNEI. The CDR3 is made up of 14 amino acids. V lost 4 bases to trimming and J lost 0 bases, with 10 bases between them. CDR3 nucleotide sequence: TGTGCCAGCAGTGTGACAGGTTCCTCCTACGAGCAGTACTTC. This sequence encodes CASSVTGSSYEQYF.

The chain carries TRBV5-1 and TRBJ2-2; perhaps TRBD1 as D (5 bases). Trimming removed 5 bases from V and 0 bases from J, with 8 bases in between. The CDR3 loop spans 14 amino acids. CDR1 SGHRS and CDR2 YFSETQ come from the germline V gene. CDR3 residues: CASSTGSNTGELFF. The CDR3 bases are TGCGCCAGCAGTACAGGCTCGAACACCGGGGAGCTGTTTTTT.

This clone was observed a single time. The J gene is TRBJ1-2, the V gene TRBV28; D gene ambiguous. Germline V CDR1 and CDR2: MDHEN, SYDVKM. The CDR3 contains 17 residues. The germline V and J ends were trimmed by 1 base and 0 bases, with 15 bases remaining between them. CDR3 loop: CASSLSGTGATNYGYTF. CDR3 DNA sequence: TGTGCCAGCAGTTTATCGGGTACGGGTGCTACTAACTATGGCTACACCTTC.

The CDR3 reads CASSLDRGNQPQHF. For the CDR3, the DNA is TGTGCCAGTAGTCTGGACAGGGGGAATCAGCCCCAGCATTTT. V is TRBV19 and J is TRBJ1-5, with TRBD1 matching 10 bases. The CDR3 runs to 14 residues. J gave up 4 bases and V 5 bases, and 2 bases lay outside the gene matches. Germline CDR1 and CDR2: LNHDA and SQIVND (reference sequence).